Sequencing of this T cell receptor (beta chain) was carried out in a study of cytotoxic CD8 clonotypes in ibrutinib-treated CLL. Method: immunoSEQ multiplex PCR; TCRdb's copy keeps in-frame clones and lacks some. The table shows approximately 280,000 clones, with more than 70% occurring only once. The V segment lost 7 bases and the J segment 2 bases; nucleotides outside the gene matches: 5. This CDR3 spans 14 amino acids. Germline CDR1 is SQVTM and CDR2 is ANQGSEA. The origin of this receptor is a human donor with chronic lymphocytic leukemia. The source material was PBMCs, sampled at disease progression, from a patient treated with ibrutinib. V gene TRBV29-1 combines with J gene TRBJ2-3, with 11 nucleotides matching TRBD1. This chain's CDR3 is CSGGQGVFTDTQYF. The CDR3 nucleotides are TGCAGCGGGGGACAGGGGGTTTTCACAGATACGCAGTATTTT.